This T cell receptor (beta chain) was observed in a study of blood T cells in healthy people across ages. Study-level results: PBMCs were not sorted, which prevented a conclusive comparison of naive versus antigen-experienced cells.

The sample holds a few counts of this clonotype. Its antigen is unidentified. A J-beta primer mix and a sample-barcoded 5' primer were used in a second PCR of about 7 to 12 cycles. TCRdb fed the 5' RACE reads into MiXCR, producing one record per CDR3 protein. The data contain about 320,000 distinct CDR3 sequences, around 29% of them seen just once; the ten biggest clones take up about 30%. With 2 bases removed from V and 4 bases from J, the gap between germline ends came to 8 bases. Germline V gives CDR1 SGHRS, CDR2 YFSETQ. This CDR3 has 13 residues. Sequencing input: blood. This sequence was found in an older woman in good health. The chain joins TRBV5-1 to TRBJ2-3; perhaps D is TRBD1 or TRBD2 (5 bases each). The CDR3 spells CASSLSGPDTQYF. As DNA, the CDR3 is TGCGCCAGCAGCTTATCGGGACCAGATACGCAGTATTTT.